This T cell receptor beta chain was obtained from a study of blood T cell repertoires in COVID-19. Study in general: Samples representing acute and convalescent COVID-19 were sourced from the United States, Italy and Spain. Sources were T cells, B-cell-depleted T cells, or PBMCs; the material itself was cDNA or gDNA.

This clone appeared a few times. As processed by the authors: Estimates of nucleated cell counts were drawn from the amplification of reference gene primers. Profiling relied on immunoSEQ multiplex PCR, and the TCRdb table lists in-frame clones only, not all of them. That table is the source of V, J and clone size, and D and trimming were worked out from the DNA. The data hold 50,000 to 75,000 clones, with 80% to 95% observed a single time. The germline gives CDR1 KGHSH, CDR2 LQKENI. V gave up 4 bases and J gave up 1 base; unmatched junction bases: 3. The CDR3 runs 15 residues. The TCR comes from a man in his sixties or seventies with active COVID-19. The material sequenced was peripheral blood. The chain carries TRBV18 and TRBJ1-1, with TRBD1 matching 10 bases. CDR3 region: CASSLGQGENTEAFF. In DNA, the CDR3 is TGTGCCAGCTCACTTGGACAGGGGGAGAACACTGAAGCTTTCTTT.